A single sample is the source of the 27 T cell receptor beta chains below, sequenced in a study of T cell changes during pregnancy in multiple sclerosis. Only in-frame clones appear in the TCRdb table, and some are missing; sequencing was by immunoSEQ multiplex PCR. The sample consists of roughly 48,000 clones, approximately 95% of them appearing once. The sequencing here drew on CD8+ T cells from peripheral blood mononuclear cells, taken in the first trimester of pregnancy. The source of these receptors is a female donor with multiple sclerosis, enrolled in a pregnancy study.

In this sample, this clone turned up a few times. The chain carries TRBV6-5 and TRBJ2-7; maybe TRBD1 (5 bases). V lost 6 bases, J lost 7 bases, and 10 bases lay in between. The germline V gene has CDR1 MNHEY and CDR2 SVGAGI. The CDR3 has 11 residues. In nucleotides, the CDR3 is TGTGCCAGCAGGCACTACAGGGAGCAGTACTTC. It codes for CASRHYREQYF.

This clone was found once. The CDR3 sequence: CASGTGGADTQYF. In nucleotides, the CDR3 is TGTGCCAGCGGGACAGGGGGCGCAGATACGCAGTATTTT. The V call is TRBV19, the J call TRBJ2-3, with TRBD1 identical over 12 bases. Trimming removed 9 bases from V and 4 bases from J; junction bases left unmatched: 2. The CDR3 has 13 amino acids. The germline V gene encodes CDR1 LNHDA and CDR2 SQIVND (reference sequence).

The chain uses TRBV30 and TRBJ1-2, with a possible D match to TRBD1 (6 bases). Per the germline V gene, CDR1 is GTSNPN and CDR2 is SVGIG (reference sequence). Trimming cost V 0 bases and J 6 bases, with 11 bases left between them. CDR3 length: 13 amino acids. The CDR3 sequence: CAWSVGRGDGYTF. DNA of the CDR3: TGTGCCTGGAGTGTGGGCAGGGGCGATGGCTACACCTTC.

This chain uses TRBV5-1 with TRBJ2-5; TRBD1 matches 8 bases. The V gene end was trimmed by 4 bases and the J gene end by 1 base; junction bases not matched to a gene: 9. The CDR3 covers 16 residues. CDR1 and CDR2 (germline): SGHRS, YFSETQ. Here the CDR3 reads CASSLGQGPGQETQYF. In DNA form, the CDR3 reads TGCGCCAGCAGCCTAGGACAGGGACCGGGCCAAGAGACCCAGTACTTC.

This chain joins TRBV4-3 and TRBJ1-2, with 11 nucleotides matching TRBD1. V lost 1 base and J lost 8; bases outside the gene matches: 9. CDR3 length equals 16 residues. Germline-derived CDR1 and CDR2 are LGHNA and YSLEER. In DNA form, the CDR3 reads TGCGCCAGCAGCCAAGCATCCGGACAGGGGGCAGAGGGCTACACCTTC. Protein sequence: CASSQASGQGAEGYTF.

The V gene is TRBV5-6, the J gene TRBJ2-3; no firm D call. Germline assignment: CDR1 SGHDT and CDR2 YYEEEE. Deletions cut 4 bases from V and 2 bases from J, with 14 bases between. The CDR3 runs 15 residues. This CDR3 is CASSVKLENTDTQYF. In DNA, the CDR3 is TGTGCCAGCAGCGTGAAACTCGAGAACACAGATACGCAGTATTTT. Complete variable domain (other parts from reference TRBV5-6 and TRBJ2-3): DAGVTQSPTHLIKTRGQQVTLRCSPKSGHDTVSWYQQALGQGPQFIFQYYEEEERQRGNFPDRFSGHQFPNYSSELNVNALLLGDSALYLCASSVKLENTDTQYFGPGTRLTVL.

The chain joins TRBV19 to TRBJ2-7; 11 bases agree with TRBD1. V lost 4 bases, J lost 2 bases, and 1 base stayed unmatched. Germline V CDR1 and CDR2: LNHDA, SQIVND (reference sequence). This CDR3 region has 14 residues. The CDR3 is CASSTGQGAYEQYF. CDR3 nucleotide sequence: TGTGCCAGTAGTACGGGACAGGGGGCCTACGAGCAGTACTTC. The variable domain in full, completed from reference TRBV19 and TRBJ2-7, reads DGGITQSPKYLFRKEGQNVTLSCEQNLNHDAMYWYRQDPGQGLRLIYYSQIVNDFQKGDIAEGYSVSREKKESFPLTVTSAQKNPTAFYLCASSTGQGAYEQYFGPGTRLTVT.

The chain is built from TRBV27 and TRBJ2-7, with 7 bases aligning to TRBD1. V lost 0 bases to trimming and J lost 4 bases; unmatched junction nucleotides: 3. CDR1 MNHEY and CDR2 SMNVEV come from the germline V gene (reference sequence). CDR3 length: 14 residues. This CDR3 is CASSLSGQIYEQYF. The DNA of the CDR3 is TGTGCCAGCAGTTTATCGGGACAGATTTACGAGCAGTACTTC.

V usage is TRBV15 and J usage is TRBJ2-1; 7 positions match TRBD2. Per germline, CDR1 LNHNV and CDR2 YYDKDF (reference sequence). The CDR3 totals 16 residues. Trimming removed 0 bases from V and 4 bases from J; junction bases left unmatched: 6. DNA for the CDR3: TGTGCCACCAGCAGAGATCTCGCTAGCGGATACAATGAGCAGTTCTTC. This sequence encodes CATSRDLASGYNEQFF.

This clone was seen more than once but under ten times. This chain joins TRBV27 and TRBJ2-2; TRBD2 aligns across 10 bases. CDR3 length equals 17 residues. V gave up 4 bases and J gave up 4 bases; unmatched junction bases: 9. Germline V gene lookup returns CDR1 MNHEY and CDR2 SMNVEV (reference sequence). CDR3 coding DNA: TGTGCCAGCAGTTGGTCCAGCGGGAGGGTCGCCACCGGGGAGCTGTTTTTT. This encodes CASSWSSGRVATGELFF.

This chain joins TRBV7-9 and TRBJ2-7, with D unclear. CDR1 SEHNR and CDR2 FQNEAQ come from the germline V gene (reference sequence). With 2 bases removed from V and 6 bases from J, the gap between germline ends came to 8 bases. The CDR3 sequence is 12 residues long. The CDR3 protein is CASSLMESEQYF. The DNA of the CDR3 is TGTGCCAGCAGCTTAATGGAGTCCGAGCAGTACTTC.

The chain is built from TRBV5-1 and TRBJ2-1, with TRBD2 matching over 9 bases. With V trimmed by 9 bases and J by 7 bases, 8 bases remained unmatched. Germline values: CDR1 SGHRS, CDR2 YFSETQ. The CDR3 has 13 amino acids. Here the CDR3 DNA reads TGCGCCACCCGACTAGCGGACGCTAATGAGCAGTTCTTC. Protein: CATRLADANEQFF.

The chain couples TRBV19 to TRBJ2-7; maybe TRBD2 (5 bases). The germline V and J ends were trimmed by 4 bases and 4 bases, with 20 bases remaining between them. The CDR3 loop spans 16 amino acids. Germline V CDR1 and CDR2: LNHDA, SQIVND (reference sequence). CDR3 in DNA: TGTGCCAGTAGTACCAGGCACGCGGGTTCTGTATACGAGCAGTACTTC. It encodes CASSTRHAGSVYEQYF.

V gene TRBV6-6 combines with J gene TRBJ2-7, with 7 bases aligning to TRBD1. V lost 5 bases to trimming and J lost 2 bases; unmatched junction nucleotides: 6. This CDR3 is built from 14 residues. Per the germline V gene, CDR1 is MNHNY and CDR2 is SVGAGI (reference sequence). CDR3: CASSHRDSPYEQYF. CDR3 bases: TGTGCCAGCAGTCACCGGGACAGCCCCTACGAGCAGTACTTC.

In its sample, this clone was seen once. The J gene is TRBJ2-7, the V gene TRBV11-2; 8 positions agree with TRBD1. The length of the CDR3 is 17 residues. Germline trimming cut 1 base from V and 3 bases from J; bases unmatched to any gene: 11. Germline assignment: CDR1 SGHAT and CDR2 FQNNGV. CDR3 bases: TGTGCCAGCAGCTTAGCCCCCTGGACAGGGACATACTACGAGCAGTACTTC. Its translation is CASSLAPWTGTYYEQYF.

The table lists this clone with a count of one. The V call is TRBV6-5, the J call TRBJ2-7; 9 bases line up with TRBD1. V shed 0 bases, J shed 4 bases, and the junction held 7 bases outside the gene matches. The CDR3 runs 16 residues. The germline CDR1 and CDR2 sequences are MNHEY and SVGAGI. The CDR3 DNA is TGTGCCAGCAGTTACTCGAGCGCGGGACAGGGATACGAGCAGTACTTC. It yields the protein CASSYSSAGQGYEQYF.

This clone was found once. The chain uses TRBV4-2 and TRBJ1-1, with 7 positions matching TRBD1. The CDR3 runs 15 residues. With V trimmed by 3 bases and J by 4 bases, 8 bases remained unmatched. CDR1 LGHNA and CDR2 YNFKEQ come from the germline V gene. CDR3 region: CASSQAGTVSTEAFF. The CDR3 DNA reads TGTGCCAGCAGCCAGGCCGGGACAGTATCCACTGAAGCTTTCTTT.

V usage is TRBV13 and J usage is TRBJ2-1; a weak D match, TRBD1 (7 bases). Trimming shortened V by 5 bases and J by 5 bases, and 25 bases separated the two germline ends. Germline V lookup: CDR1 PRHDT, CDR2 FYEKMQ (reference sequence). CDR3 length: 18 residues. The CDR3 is CASSPWGSQGGRDNEQFF. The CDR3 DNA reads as TGTGCCAGCAGCCCTTGGGGATCTCAGGGGGGCCGAGACAATGAGCAGTTCTTC.

The CDR3 DNA is TGTGCCAGCAGCAGAGGGGGCGGACTAGCGGGCGTAACGAACACCGGGGAGCTGTTTTTT. Its protein product is CASSRGGGLAGVTNTGELFF. The chain employs TRBV21-1 and TRBJ2-2; the table assigns TRBD2, which was not confirmed against the DNA. TRBV21-1 counts as a pseudogene. The CDR3 covers 20 residues.

CDR3 bases: TGTGCCAGCAGTTTATCGGGGCAGGGTTGGACAGATACGCAGTATTTT. Its protein product is CASSLSGQGWTDTQYF. J is TRBJ2-3 and V is TRBV27; a weak D match, TRBD1 (5 bases). The length of the CDR3 is 16 residues. CDR1 is MNHEY and CDR2 is SMNVEV in the germline V gene (reference sequence). The V end lost 0 bases, the J end lost 3 bases, and 13 bases lay between the germline ends.

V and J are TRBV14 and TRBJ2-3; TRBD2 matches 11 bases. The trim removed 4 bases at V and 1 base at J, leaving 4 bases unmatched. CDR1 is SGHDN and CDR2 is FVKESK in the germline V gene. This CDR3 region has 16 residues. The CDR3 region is CASSLSGRARTDTQYF. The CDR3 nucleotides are TGTGCCAGCAGCCTTAGCGGGAGGGCCCGCACAGATACGCAGTATTTT.

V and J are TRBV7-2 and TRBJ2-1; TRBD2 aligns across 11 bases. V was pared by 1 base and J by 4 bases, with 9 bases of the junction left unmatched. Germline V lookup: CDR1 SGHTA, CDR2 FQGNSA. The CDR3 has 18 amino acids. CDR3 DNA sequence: TGTGCCAGCAGCTTAGTCACAACTAGCGGGAGCCTTTACAATGAGCAGTTCTTC. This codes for CASSLVTTSGSLYNEQFF.

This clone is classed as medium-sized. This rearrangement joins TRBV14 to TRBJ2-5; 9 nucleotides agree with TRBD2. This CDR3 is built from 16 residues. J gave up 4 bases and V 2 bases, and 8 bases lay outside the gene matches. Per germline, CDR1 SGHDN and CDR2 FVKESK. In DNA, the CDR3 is TGTGCCAGCAGCCAATGGAGTAGCGGGAGACTAGAGACCCAGTACTTC. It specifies CASSQWSSGRLETQYF.

CDR3 nucleotides: TGTGCCTGGCCCCCCAGCGGGAGAAGACACGAGCAGTACTTC. It translates to CAWPPSGRRHEQYF. The chain recombines TRBV30 with TRBJ2-7; 8 nucleotides agree with TRBD2. V shed 5 bases, J shed 5 bases, and the junction held 11 bases outside the gene matches. Germline CDR1 reads GTSNPN; CDR2 reads SVGIG (reference sequence). This CDR3 region has 14 residues.

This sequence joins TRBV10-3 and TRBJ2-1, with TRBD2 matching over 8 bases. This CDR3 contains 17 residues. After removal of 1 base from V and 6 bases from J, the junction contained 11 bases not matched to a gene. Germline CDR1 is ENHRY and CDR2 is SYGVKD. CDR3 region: CAISECVERETCNEQFF. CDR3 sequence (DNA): TGTGCCATCAGTGAGTGCGTCGAGCGGGAGACCTGCAATGAGCAGTTCTTC.

This CDR3 reads CASSQEPASGEQYF. The CDR3 region has the DNA TGCGCCAGCAGCCAAGAACCCGCTAGCGGGGAGCAGTACTTC. The chain carries TRBV4-1 and TRBJ2-7, with 8 bases that match TRBD2. V dropped 0 bases and J dropped 7; count of bases not matched to a gene: 5. The CDR3 has 14 amino acids. CDR1 and CDR2 (germline): MGHRA, YSYEKL.

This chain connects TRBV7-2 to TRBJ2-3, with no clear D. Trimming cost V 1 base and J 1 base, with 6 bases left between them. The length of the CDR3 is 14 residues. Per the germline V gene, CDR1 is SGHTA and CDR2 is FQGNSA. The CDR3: CASSLVGGTDTQYF. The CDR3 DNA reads TGTGCCAGCAGCTTAGTGGGCGGCACAGATACGCAGTATTTT.